Here is one TCR beta chain with its context. Its antigen remains unidentified. This entry belongs to a study of cytomegalovirus exposure and HLA in healthy donors. This table comes from immunoSEQ multiplex PCR, and its TCRdb copy is limited to in-frame clones, with some not included. Among around 150,000 clones, less than 95% were seen once, and the ten largest hold about 2.9%. In germline, CDR1 is SGHVS, CDR2 FNYEAQ. The CDR3 is 18 residues long. The junction had 16 bases not matched to a gene; V was cut back by 4 bases and J by 6 bases. General observations from the study: According to reports, the classifier identified cytomegalovirus status with high specificity and sensitivity. First-cohort TCR clusters were later found to tend to co-occur in the 120 validation repertoires. Some 150 TCR beta chains were listed as cytomegalovirus-associated. Despite most TCR sequences being rare, some public TCRs occurred in many donors.

The genes are TRBV7-6 and TRBJ2-2; 8 bases agree with TRBD1. This sequence was found in a woman under 30 in good health and CMV-seropositive. The sequenced sample was PBMCs. In nucleotides, the CDR3 is TGTGCCAGCAGCTCGCACAACCGCGGGACAGGTAGTTCCGGGGAGCTGTTTTTT. Residues: CASSSHNRGTGSSGELFF. The variable domain in full, completed from reference TRBV7-6 and TRBJ2-2, reads GAGVSQSPRYKVTKRGQDVALRCDPISGHVSLYWYRQALGQGPEFLTYFNYEAQQDKSGLPNDRFSAERPEGSISTLTIQRTEQRDSAMYRCASSSHNRGTGSSGELFFGEGSRLTVL.